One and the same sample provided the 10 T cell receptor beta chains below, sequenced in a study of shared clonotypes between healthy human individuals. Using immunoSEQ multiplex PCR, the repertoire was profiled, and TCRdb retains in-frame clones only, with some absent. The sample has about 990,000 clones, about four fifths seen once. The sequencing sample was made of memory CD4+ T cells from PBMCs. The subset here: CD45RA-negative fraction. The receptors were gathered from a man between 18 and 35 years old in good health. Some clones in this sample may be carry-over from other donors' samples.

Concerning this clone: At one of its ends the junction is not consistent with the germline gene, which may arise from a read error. CDR3 coding DNA: TGTGCCACCAGTCGGTGGGGCCAGGAAAACATTCAGTACTTC. Translating it yields CATSRWGQENIQYF. This chain joins TRBV6-5 and TRBJ2-4; D possibly corresponds to TRBD1 (5 bases). Looked up from germline, CDR1 is MNHEY and CDR2 is SVGAGI. CDR3 length: 14 residues.

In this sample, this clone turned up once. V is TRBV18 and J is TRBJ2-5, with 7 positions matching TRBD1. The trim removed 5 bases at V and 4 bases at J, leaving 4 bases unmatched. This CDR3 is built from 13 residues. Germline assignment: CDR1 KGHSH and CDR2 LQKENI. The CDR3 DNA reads TGTGCCAGCTCATCACGACAGGGAGAGACCCAGTACTTC. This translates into CASSSRQGETQYF.

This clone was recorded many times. The CDR3 reads CASSLSPAGQTYEQYF. In nucleotides, the CDR3 is TGTGCCAGCAGCTTGAGTCCGGCGGGGCAGACCTACGAGCAGTACTTC. The chain is built from TRBV5-6 and TRBJ2-7, with a possible D match to TRBD2 (6 bases). This CDR3 region has 16 residues. The ends were cut back, 1 base at V and 2 bases at J, with 16 bases in the middle. Per the germline V gene, CDR1 is SGHDT and CDR2 is YYEEEE.

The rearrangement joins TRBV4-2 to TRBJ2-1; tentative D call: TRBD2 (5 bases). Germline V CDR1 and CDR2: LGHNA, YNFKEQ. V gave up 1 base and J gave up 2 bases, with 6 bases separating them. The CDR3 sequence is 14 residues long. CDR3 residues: CASSQAGTYNEQFF. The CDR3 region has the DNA TGTGCCAGCAGCCAAGCGGGAACCTACAATGAGCAGTTCTTC.

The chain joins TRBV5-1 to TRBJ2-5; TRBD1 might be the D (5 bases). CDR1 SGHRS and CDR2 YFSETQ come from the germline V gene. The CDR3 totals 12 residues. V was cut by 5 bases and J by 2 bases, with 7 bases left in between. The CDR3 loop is CASRAGQETQYF. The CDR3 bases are TGCGCCAGCAGGGCAGGGCAAGAGACCCAGTACTTC.

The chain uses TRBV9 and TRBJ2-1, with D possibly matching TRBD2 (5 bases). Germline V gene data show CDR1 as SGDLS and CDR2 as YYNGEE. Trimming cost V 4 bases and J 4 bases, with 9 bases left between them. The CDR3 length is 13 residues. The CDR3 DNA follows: TGTGCCAGCAGCTATCGAGGGTACAATGAGCAGTTCTTC. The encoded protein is CASSYRGYNEQFF.

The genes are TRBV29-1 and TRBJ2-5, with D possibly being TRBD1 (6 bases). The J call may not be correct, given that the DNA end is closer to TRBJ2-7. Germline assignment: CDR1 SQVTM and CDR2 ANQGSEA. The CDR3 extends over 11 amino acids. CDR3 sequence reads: CSGLGQTEQYF. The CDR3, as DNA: TGCAGCGGCCTTGGACAGACCGAGCAGTACTTC.

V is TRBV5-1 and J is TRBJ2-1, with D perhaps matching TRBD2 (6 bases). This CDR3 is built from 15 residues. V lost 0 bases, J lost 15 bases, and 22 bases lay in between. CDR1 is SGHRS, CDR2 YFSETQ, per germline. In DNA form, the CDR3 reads TGCGCCAGCAGCTTGGCAAATGTTCCGGGACTGCAGCCGTTCTTC. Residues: CASSLANVPGLQPFF.

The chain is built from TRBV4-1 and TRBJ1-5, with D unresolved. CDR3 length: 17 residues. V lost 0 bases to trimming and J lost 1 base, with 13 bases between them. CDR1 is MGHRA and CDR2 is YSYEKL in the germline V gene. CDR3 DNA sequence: TGCGCCAGCAGCCAAGATTTCGGCAGACGCAGCAATCAGCCCCAGCATTTT. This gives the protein CASSQDFGRRSNQPQHF.

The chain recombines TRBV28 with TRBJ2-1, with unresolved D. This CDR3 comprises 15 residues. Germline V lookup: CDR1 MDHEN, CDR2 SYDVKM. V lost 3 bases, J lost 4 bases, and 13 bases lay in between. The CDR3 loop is CASSFGQTLYNEQFF. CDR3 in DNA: TGTGCCAGCAGTTTCGGGCAAACTCTTTACAATGAGCAGTTCTTC.